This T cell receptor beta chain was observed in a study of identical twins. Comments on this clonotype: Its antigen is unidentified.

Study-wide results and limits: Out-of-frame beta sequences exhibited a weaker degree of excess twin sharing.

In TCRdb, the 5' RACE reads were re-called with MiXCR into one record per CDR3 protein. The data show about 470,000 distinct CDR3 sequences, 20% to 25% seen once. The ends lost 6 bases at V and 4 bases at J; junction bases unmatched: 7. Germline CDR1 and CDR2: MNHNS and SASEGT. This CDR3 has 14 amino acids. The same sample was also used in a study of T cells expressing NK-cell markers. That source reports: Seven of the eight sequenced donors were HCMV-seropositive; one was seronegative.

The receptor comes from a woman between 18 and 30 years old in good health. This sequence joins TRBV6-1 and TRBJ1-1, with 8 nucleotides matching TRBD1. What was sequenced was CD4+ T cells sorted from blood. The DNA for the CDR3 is TGTGCCAGCAGCCCAAACGACAGGGGCACTGAAGCTTTCTTT. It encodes CASSPNDRGTEAFF.